The present TCR beta chain was sequenced within a study of blood T cell repertoires in COVID-19 (dated by TCRdb to about 2020). With respect to the entire study: The collaborator samples originated in the United States, Italy and Spain and spanned the acute and convalescent phases of COVID-19. The prospective study material was composed of cDNA or gDNA derived from T cells, B-cell-depleted T cells, or PBMCs. Subjects who had been exposed to COVID-19, were actively infected with it, or had recovered from it provided the deeply sampled blood TCRbeta repertoires that made up the dataset. The repertoires were released in a freely available public database meant as a resource for research on the immune response to SARS-CoV-2. The samples were drawn from the first 160 participants of the ongoing ImmuneRACE study and from 950 to 1,500 subjects provided by 6 global collaborators. The sample metadata nearly always contained a de-identified subject ID, COVID-19 status, age in years and sex. Where available, HLA class I and class II types were obtained from metadata supplied by the sample provider rather than from assay-based typing. Study-level results and caveats: How much clinical and demographic metadata was included differed by source and by participant, and the metadata was provided uncurated.

Each collaborating institution followed its own protocols to collect whole blood in K2EDTA tubes. For TCRbeta analysis, collaborators shipped samples as frozen whole blood, isolated PBMCs, or DNA extracted from either of those sample types. As for this clone: The antigen it recognizes is unknown. Qualities for individual bases were not recorded, and no much larger clone is one base off.

From the germline V gene, CDR1 is SGHAT and CDR2 is FQNNGV. Trimming takes 0 bases from V and 4 bases from J, and the germline ends sit 7 bases apart. The CDR3 holds 15 amino acids from the cysteine to the phenylalanine. The read is trimmed to its CDR3 DNA, 45 bases read in frame from base 1. The immunoSEQ Assay, a bias-controlled multiplex PCR, was used to amplify TCRbeta CDR3 regions from genomic DNA. Turning to the authors' computational methods: Nucleated cell counts per sample were estimated from amplification of reference gene primers within the assay. To quantify the absolute abundance of each unique TCRbeta CDR3 rearrangement, sequence reads were collapsed and filtered. For each sample, productive Simpson clonality was calculated as the square root of Simpson's diversity index over productive rearrangements. Sourced from immuneACCESS, this table was stored by TCRdb with only in-frame sequences that have V and J called. A share of the clones is absent; for the studies checked, an unresolved V gene accounts for under half, and the remainder has no known explanation. For V, J and clone size, that table is used; D and trimming come from the DNA. In all, the sample holds tens of thousands of clones, and roughly 85% of those were seen once. The ten largest clones add up to approximately 3.8% of the sample.

This receptor was obtained from a man aged 60 to 69 with acute or convalescent COVID-19. The sequence links TRBV11-2 to TRBJ2-6, with the D segment identity uncertain. The sequenced material came from peripheral blood. The CDR3 in this case is CASSLERVGANVLTF. The nucleotide sequence reads TGTGCCAGCAGCTTAGAAAGAGTGGGGGCCAACGTCCTGACTTTC.